This T cell receptor beta chain was sequenced during a study of technical replicates of blood from several donors. Data came from immunoSEQ multiplex PCR; TCRdb stores just in-frame clones and leaves some out. This sample carries about 72,000 clones, around 92% of them seen once, and the ten largest clones take around 0.42%. Germline CDR1 is LNHDA and CDR2 is SQIVND (reference sequence). CDR3 length equals 14 residues. Trimming took off 7 bases at V and 0 bases at J, with 13 bases between the two ends. This receptor was obtained from a human donor in good health. What was sequenced was T cells isolated from PBMCs. The genes are TRBV19 and TRBJ2-7, with TRBD1 as a possible D gene (5 bases). Written as DNA, the CDR3 is TGTGCCAGTAACATAGGGGTCGACTCCTACGAGCAGTACTTC. It specifies CASNIGVDSYEQYF. Full variable domain (missing parts from reference TRBV19 and TRBJ2-7): DGGITQSPKYLFRKEGQNVTLSCEQNLNHDAMYWYRQDPGQGLRLIYYSQIVNDFQKGDIAEGYSVSREKKESFPLTVTSAQKNPTAFYLCASNIGVDSYEQYFGPGTRLTVT.